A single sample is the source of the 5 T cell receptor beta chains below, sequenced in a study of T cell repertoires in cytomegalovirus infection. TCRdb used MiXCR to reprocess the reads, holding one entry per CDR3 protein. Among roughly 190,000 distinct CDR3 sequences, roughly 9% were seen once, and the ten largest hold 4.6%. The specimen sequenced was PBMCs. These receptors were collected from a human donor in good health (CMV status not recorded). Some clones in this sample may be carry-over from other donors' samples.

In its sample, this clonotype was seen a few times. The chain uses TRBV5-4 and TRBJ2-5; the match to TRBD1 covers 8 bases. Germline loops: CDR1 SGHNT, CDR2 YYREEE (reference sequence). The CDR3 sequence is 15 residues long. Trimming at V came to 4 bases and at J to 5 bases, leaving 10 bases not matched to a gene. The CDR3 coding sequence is TGTGCCAGCAGCACGCGGACAGGGTCTTTGGAGACCCAGTACTTC. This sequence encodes CASSTRTGSLETQYF. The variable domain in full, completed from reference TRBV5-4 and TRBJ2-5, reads ETGVTQSPTHLIKTRGQQVTLRCSSQSGHNTVSWYQQALGQGPQFIFQYYREEENGRGNFPPRFSGLQFPNYSSELNVNALELDDSALYLCASSTRTGSLETQYFGPGTRLLVL.

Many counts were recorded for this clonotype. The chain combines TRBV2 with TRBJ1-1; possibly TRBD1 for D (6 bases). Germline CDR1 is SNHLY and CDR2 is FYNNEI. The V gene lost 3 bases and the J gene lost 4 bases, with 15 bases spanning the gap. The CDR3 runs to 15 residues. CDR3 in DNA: TGTGCCAGCAGTGATTGGGGGGCGAAACGCACTGAAGCTTTCTTT. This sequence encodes CASSDWGAKRTEAFF.

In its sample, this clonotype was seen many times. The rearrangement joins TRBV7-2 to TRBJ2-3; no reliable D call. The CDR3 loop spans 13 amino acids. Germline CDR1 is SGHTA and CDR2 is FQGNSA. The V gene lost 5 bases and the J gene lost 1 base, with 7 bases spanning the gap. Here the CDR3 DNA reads TGTGCCAGCAGCACCTCCCGCACAGATACGCAGTATTTT. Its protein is CASSTSRTDTQYF.

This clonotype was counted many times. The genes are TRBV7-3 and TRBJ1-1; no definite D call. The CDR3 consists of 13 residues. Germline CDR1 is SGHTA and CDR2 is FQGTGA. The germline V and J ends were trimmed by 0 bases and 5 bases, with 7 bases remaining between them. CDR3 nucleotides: TGTGCCAGCAGCTTAACGATAGAGACTGAAGCTTTCTTT. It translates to CASSLTIETEAFF. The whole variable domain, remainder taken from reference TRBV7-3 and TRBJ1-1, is GAGVSQTPSNKVTEKGKYVELRCDPISGHTALYWYRQSLGQGPEFLIYFQGTGAADDSGLPNDRFFAVRPEGSVSTLKIQRTERGDSAVYLCASSLTIETEAFFGQGTRLTVV.

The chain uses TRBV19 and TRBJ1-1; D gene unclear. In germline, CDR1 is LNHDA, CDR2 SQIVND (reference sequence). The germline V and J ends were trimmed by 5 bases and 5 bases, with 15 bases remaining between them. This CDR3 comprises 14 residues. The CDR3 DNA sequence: TGTGCCAGTAGTGAAGATCGGTGGTTGACTGAAGCTTTCTTT. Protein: CASSEDRWLTEAFF.